The source of this T cell receptor beta chain is a study of regulatory T cells in long-lasting Graves disease. Study observations and caveats: Newly diagnosed disease favored TRBV20-1 and TRBJ2-1 over persistent disease.

The CDR3 consists of 13 residues. The germline V gene encodes CDR1 SGHNT and CDR2 YYREEE (reference sequence). V lost 1 base to trimming and J lost 8 bases, with 10 bases between them. A remark on this clonotype: Its cognate antigen is unknown.

The time point: newly diagnosed GD, antithyroid drugs for less than 3 months. Extracted PBMC RNA gave rise to the TCR library. Library construction for TCR beta used iRepertoire HTBI primers and Arm-PCR of CDR3 regions. TCRdb reanalysed the multiplex PCR reads using MiXCR and keeps one entry per CDR3 protein. Counted here are 350,000 to 450,000 distinct CDR3 sequences, 15% occurring once; the ten biggest clones make up 7.8%. These records were also assigned to another study, of T cells in Graves' hyperthyroidism and ophthalmopathy.

This sample comprised peripheral blood mononuclear cells (PBMCs), obtained at new diagnosis, from a patient treated with antithyroid drugs. The receptor was isolated from a woman aged 40 to 50 with Graves disease. The rearrangement joins TRBV5-4 to TRBJ2-1; perhaps TRBD1 as D (5 bases). This chain's CDR3 is CASSLIEGDEQFF. CDR3 bases: TGTGCCAGCAGCTTGATCGAAGGGGATGAGCAGTTCTTC.